Following are 5 T cell receptor beta chains from one sample sequenced in a study of cytomegalovirus exposure and HLA in healthy donors. 13 Jbeta primers and 60 Vbeta primers were used for the PCR. Some clones are missing from TCRdb's copy, which holds only in-frame ones; the method was immunoSEQ multiplex PCR. The sample includes approximately 110,000 clones. The sequenced material came from PBMCs. These receptors were taken from a man aged 50-59 years in good health and CMV-seronegative.

The rearrangement links TRBV19 to TRBJ2-7, with 7 bases lining up with TRBD2. Germline CDR1 LNHDA, CDR2 SQIVND (reference sequence). The CDR3 totals 13 residues. The V gene end was trimmed by 2 bases and the J gene end by 7 bases; junction bases not matched to a gene: 5. The CDR3: CASSILSGGEQYF. The CDR3 DNA reads TGTGCCAGTAGTATATTATCGGGGGGAGAGCAGTACTTC.

V and J are TRBV4-2 and TRBJ2-1, with 9 bases aligning to TRBD2. Looked up from germline, CDR1 is LGHNA and CDR2 is YNFKEQ. There are 15 residues in the CDR3. Losses at the gene ends were 1 base for V and 4 bases for J; bases not matched to a gene: 2. The CDR3: CASSQAAGGYNEQFF. CDR3 DNA sequence: TGTGCCAGCAGCCAAGCAGCGGGGGGTTACAATGAGCAGTTCTTC.

The chain is built from TRBV29-1 and TRBJ2-1; 9 bases are shared with TRBD1. Germline values: CDR1 SQVTM, CDR2 ANQGSEA. The trim removed 7 bases at V and 7 bases at J, leaving 5 bases unmatched. This CDR3 comprises 12 residues. CDR3 protein: CSGDRGANEQFF. CDR3 bases: TGCAGCGGAGACAGGGGGGCGAATGAGCAGTTCTTC.

The chain links TRBV5-4 to TRBJ2-2, with 7 bases fitting TRBD1. Germline trimming cut 4 bases from V and 2 bases from J; bases unmatched to any gene: 5. Per the germline V gene, CDR1 is SGHNT and CDR2 is YYREEE (reference sequence). The CDR3 loop spans 15 amino acids. As DNA, the CDR3 is TGTGCCAGCAGCGTACGACAGGGAAACACCGGGGAGCTGTTTTTT. Translation: CASSVRQGNTGELFF.

The chain joins TRBV9 to TRBJ2-2, with D possibly matching TRBD1 (6 bases). The V gene's germline CDR1 is SGDLS and CDR2 YYNGEE. The CDR3 extends over 15 amino acids. V lost 0 bases, J lost 6 bases, and 12 bases lay in between. CDR3 amino acids: CASSVGYRASGELFF. The CDR3 nucleotides read TGTGCCAGCAGCGTAGGTTACAGGGCGTCCGGGGAGCTGTTTTTT. The full variable domain, in which reference TRBV9 and TRBJ2-2 provide the parts outside the CDR3, is DSGVTQTPKHLITATGQRVTLRCSPRSGDLSVYWYQQSLDQGLQFLIQYYNGEERAKGNILERFSAQQFPDLHSELNLSSLELGDSALYFCASSVGYRASGELFFGEGSRLTVL.